These T cell receptor beta chains were read from a single sample in a study of T cells in Graves' hyperthyroidism and ophthalmopathy. TCRdb recomputed calls from the multiplex PCR reads with MiXCR, one row per CDR3 protein. The top ten hold around a third of the sample, which has around 340,000 distinct CDR3 sequences, roughly 17% seen once. The sequenced material came from blood. The receptors originated from a woman aged 30 to 39 with Graves' hyperthyroidism that later progressed to Graves' ophthalmopathy. Each CDR3 is given with its conserved first and last residue. Fields, in order: clone size, V gene, J gene, D gene, CDR3 protein, CDR3 DNA. The D gene is left open where the match is weak. Size values are once, few and many counts, or a class for expanded clones, and some rows have none.

>many|TRBV2|TRBJ2-5|TRBD1
CASNRGQETQYF
TGTGCCAGCAACAGGGGACAAGAGACCCAGTACTTC
>many|TRBV11-2|TRBJ2-3|-
CASTPFLTSHFRQYF
TGTGCCAGCACCCCCTTCCTGACTAGTCATTTTAGGCAGTATTTT
>-|TRBV27|TRBJ2-7|-
CASSPTVAGEQYF
TGTGCCAGCAGTCCCACCGTTGCGGGCGAGCAGTACTTC
>-|TRBV9|TRBJ2-3|-
CASSGGEERVDTQYF
TGTGCCAGCAGCGGGGGCGAGGAGCGGGTAGATACGCAGTATTTT
>few|TRBV7-9|TRBJ1-4|-
CASSSANEKLFF
TGTGCCAGCAGCAGCGCAAATGAAAAACTGTTTTTT
>-|TRBV20-1|TRBJ1-5|TRBD1
CSARTGQSNQPQHF
TGCAGTGCTAGGACAGGGCAAAGCAATCAGCCCCAGCATTTT
>many|TRBV29-1|TRBJ2-5|TRBD1
CSVESGTGGSKQETQYF
TGCAGCGTTGAGTCCGGGACAGGGGGCTCCAAACAAGAGACCCAGTACTTC
>many|TRBV7-9|TRBJ1-4|-
CASSSDRRTNEKLFF
TGTGCCAGCAGCTCAGACAGGAGAACGAATGAAAAACTGTTTTTT
>few|TRBV19|TRBJ1-1|-
CATRQAAGTEAFF
TGTGCCACCAGACAGGCGGCGGGAACTGAAGCTTTCTTT
>many|TRBV10-3|TRBJ2-5|-
CAISETDLQETQYF
TGTGCCATCAGTGAGACAGACTTGCAAGAGACCCAGTACTTC
>few|TRBV24-1|TRBJ2-7|-
CATKKKINRETSYEQYF
TGTGCCACCAAGAAGAAAATCAACAGGGAAACCTCCTACGAGCAGTACTTC
>many|TRBV9|TRBJ1-1|-
CASSVEGRREAFF
TGTGCCAGCAGCGTAGAAGGACGTCGAGAAGCTTTCTTT
>few|TRBV4-1|TRBJ2-7|TRBD2
CASSQGSGGRTYEQYF
TGCGCCAGCAGCCAAGGGAGCGGGGGGCGGACCTACGAGCAGTACTTC
>-|TRBV10-3|TRBJ1-6|-
CAIRAAEGSPLHF
TGTGCCATCAGAGCGGCAGAAGGTTCACCCCTCCACTTT
>many|TRBV6-2/TRBV6-3|TRBJ2-1|-
CASSLNSNVKQFF
TGTGCCAGCAGTCTGAACAGCAACGTTAAGCAGTTCTTC
>many|TRBV20-1|TRBJ1-2|-
CSAPDGGQIYGYTF
TGCAGTGCCCCCGACGGGGGGCAGATCTATGGCTACACCTTC
>many|TRBV10-1|TRBJ2-5|-
CASRGVRPQETQYF
TGCGCCAGCAGGGGTGTTCGTCCACAAGAGACCCAGTACTTC
>few|TRBV9|TRBJ1-2|TRBD1
CASSVPGQGVSGYTF
TGTGCCAGCAGCGTCCCAGGACAGGGGGTCAGTGGCTACACCTTC
>-|TRBV7-9|TRBJ2-1|TRBD1
CASNWDRLNEQFF
TGTGCCAGCAACTGGGACAGGTTAAATGAGCAGTTCTTC
>-|TRBV7-9|TRBJ2-7|TRBD1
CASSFADWDRGGYEQYF
TGTGCCAGCAGCTTCGCGGACTGGGACAGGGGAGGGTACGAGCAGTACTTC
>-|TRBV6-5|TRBJ2-7|TRBD2
CASSSGAGGSYEQYF
TGTGCCAGCAGTTCCGGAGCGGGAGGTTCCTACGAGCAGTACTTC
>-|TRBV28|TRBJ2-6|-
CASSAFGRGSSGANVLTF
TGTGCCAGCAGTGCCTTCGGACGGGGGAGCTCTGGGGCCAACGTCCTGACTTTC
>-|TRBV10-3|TRBJ2-3|TRBD1
CAISEETGDITDTQYF
TGTGCCATCAGTGAAGAGACAGGGGATATCACAGATACGCAGTATTTT
>many|TRBV18|TRBJ2-6|-
CASSQSHSGANVLTF
TGTGCCAGCTCACAAAGCCACTCTGGGGCCAACGTCCTGACTTTC
>many|TRBV29-1|TRBJ2-7|-
CSVGRDSPYEQYF
TGCAGCGTTGGCCGCGACAGCCCCTACGAGCAGTACTTC
>-|TRBV5-1|TRBJ2-5|-
CASSLDAAQYF
TGCGCCAGCAGCTTGGACGCTGCCCAGTACTTC
>-|TRBV4-1|TRBJ2-3|-
CASSLMADTQYF
TGCGCCAGCAGCCTTATGGCAGATACGCAGTATTTT
>many|TRBV4-2|TRBJ1-1|-
CASSHYSQVGDTEAFF
TGTGCCAGCAGCCATTATTCTCAGGTCGGAGACACTGAAGCTTTCTTT
>-|TRBV5-5|TRBJ2-7|TRBD2
CASSLGPAGVYEQYF
TGTGCCAGCAGCTTGGGTCCAGCGGGGGTCTACGAGCAGTACTTC
>-|TRBV2|TRBJ1-2|-
CASSTTPDFYGYTF
TGTGCCAGCAGTACTACCCCAGATTTCTATGGCTACACCTTC
>many|TRBV3-1|TRBJ1-1|TRBD1
CASTSPRGKGAEAFF
TGTGCCAGCACCTCACCCAGGGGGAAAGGGGCTGAAGCTTTCTTT
>many|TRBV14|TRBJ1-2|TRBD1
CASSSTGGLYGYTF
TGTGCCAGCAGCTCGACAGGGGGCTTATATGGCTACACCTTC
>once|TRBV5-1|TRBJ2-1|-
CASSLWQGSSSYNEQFF
TGCGCCAGCAGCTTGTGGCAGGGGTCGAGCTCCTACAATGAGCAGTTCTTC
>many|TRBV30|TRBJ2-7|TRBD1
CAWDRDREFEQYF
TGTGCCTGGGACCGGGACAGGGAGTTCGAGCAGTACTTC
>-|TRBV20-1|TRBJ2-3|-
CSTPGEGTDTQYF
TGCAGCACCCCAGGGGAGGGCACAGATACGCAGTATTTT
>few|TRBV25-1|TRBJ2-3|-
CASSGSSESTDTQYF
TGTGCCAGCAGTGGCTCGAGCGAGTCAACAGATACGCAGTATTTT
>many|TRBV30|TRBJ2-3|-
CAWSVAGSTDTQYF
TGTGCCTGGAGTGTAGCGGGTAGCACAGATACGCAGTATTTT
>-|TRBV6-1|TRBJ2-1|TRBD2
CASSEWAGDSRNEQFF
TGTGCCAGCAGTGAATGGGCGGGAGATAGCAGGAATGAGCAGTTCTTC
>many|TRBV27|TRBJ2-7|TRBD1
CASSSTGIVYEQYF
TGTGCCAGCAGTTCGACAGGGATAGTTTACGAGCAGTACTTC